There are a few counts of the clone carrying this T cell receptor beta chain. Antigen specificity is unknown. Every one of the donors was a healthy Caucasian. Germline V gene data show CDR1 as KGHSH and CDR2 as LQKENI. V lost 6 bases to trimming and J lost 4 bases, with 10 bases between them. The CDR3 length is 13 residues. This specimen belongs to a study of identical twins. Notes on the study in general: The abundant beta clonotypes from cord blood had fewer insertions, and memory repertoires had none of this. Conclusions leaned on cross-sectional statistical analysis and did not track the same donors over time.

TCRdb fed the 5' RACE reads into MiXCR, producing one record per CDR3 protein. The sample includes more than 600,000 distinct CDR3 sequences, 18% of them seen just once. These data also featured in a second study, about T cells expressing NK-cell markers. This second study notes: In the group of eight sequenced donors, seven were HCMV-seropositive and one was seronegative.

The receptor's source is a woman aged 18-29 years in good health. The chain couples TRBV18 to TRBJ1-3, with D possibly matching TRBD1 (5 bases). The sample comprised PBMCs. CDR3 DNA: TGTGCCAGCTCCAGAGGGACGGGAAACACCATATATTTT. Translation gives CASSRGTGNTIYF.